The clone carrying this TCR beta chain appeared many times. Its cognate antigen is unknown. This specimen belongs to a study of early T cells in non-severe SARS-CoV-2 infection. Study overall: The authors sequenced bulk RNA from unsorted whole blood, leaving chains unpaired. Study conclusions and caveats: Sequences matched to VDJdb favored anti-spike CD8 responses, while private and CD4 specificities were missed.

The CDR3 covers 16 residues. Germline V CDR1 and CDR2: MGHDK, SYGVNS. J gave up 0 bases and V 4 bases, and 6 bases lay outside the gene matches. Unique molecular identifier tags were affixed to discrete cDNA molecules. TCRdb re-derived calls from the 5' RACE reads in MiXCR, one entry per CDR3 protein. This sample has about 46,000 distinct CDR3 sequences, with approximately 5.1% found just once. The clonotype was recovered from an adult who was a healthcare worker with PCR-confirmed SARS-CoV-2 infection or an uninfected control (not recorded which). This chain links TRBV25-1 with TRBJ2-5; 9 bases line up with TRBD1. Sequencing used whole blood, obtained at baseline. The CDR3 sequence: CASSVGQGGHQETQYF. Here the CDR3 DNA reads TGTGCCAGCAGTGTGGGACAGGGCGGGCACCAAGAGACCCAGTACTTC.